What follows are 30 T cell receptor beta chains derived from one specimen sequenced in a study of cytomegalovirus exposure and HLA in healthy donors. PCR involved 60 Vbeta and 13 Jbeta primers. Produced via immunoSEQ multiplex PCR; TCRdb's table is partial and in-frame only. The table has about 170,000 clones, around four fifths seen once. Material for sequencing was PBMCs. The source is a boy aged 2 to 10 in good health and CMV-seronegative.

This clone was recorded once. The CDR3 coding sequence is TGTGCCAGCAGCCCGCGCATAGGGGGCGATACCTCACCCCTCCACTTT. Protein: CASSPRIGGDTSPLHF. V usage is TRBV7-8 and J usage is TRBJ1-6; 7 nucleotides line up with TRBD1. Germline loops: CDR1 SGHVS, CDR2 FQNEAQ. V lost 5 bases and J lost 10; bases outside the gene matches: 14. The CDR3 has 16 amino acids.

This chain connects TRBV11-3 to TRBJ2-5; 11 positions match TRBD1. The V gene's germline CDR1 is SGHNT and CDR2 YENEEA. The CDR3 is 17 residues long. Trimming at V came to 1 base and at J to 2 bases, leaving 6 bases not matched to a gene. CDR3 sequence (DNA): TGTGCCAGCAGCTTAGGGCGGGGGACAGGGGGACAAGAGACCCAGTACTTC. Its translation: CASSLGRGTGGQETQYF.

This clone was detected only once. The chain uses TRBV7-6 and TRBJ1-5, with D tentatively TRBD1 (6 bases). The germline V gene has CDR1 SGHVS and CDR2 FNYEAQ. Trimming pared 2 bases from V and 7 bases from J, leaving 18 bases between. The CDR3 length is 16 residues. This CDR3 is CASSLLGGEGGQPQHF. CDR3 coding DNA: TGTGCCAGCAGCTTATTGGGAGGGGAAGGGGGACAGCCCCAGCATTTT.

The sample holds one count of this clone. The chain recombines TRBV11-2 with TRBJ2-7, with 9 bases fitting TRBD1. Germline CDR1 and CDR2: SGHAT and FQNNGV. The trim removed 9 bases at V and 4 bases at J, leaving 13 bases unmatched. The CDR3 is 15 residues long. The DNA for the CDR3 is TGTGCCAGTTCGGGGAGGACAGGGGACGGATACGAGCAGTACTTC. Translated: CASSGRTGDGYEQYF.

The chain carries TRBV7-2 and TRBJ2-1; D might be TRBD2 (6 bases). V was clipped by 7 bases and J by 9 bases, with 19 bases between them. The CDR3 runs to 14 residues. Germline V CDR1 and CDR2: SGHTA, FQGNSA. For the CDR3, the DNA is TGTGCCAGCAAAGTCGGTCTAGCGTGGGGTGAGCAGTTCTTC. Amino acid sequence: CASKVGLAWGEQFF.

The CDR3 reads CARPEAQGATQYF. CDR3 nucleotide sequence: TGTGCCAGGCCGGAGGCTCAGGGGGCTACGCAGTATTTT. This chain uses TRBV19 with TRBJ2-3, with 8 bases matching TRBD1. This CDR3 region has 13 residues. The junction had 10 bases not matched to a gene; V was cut back by 9 bases and J by 8 bases. Germline-derived CDR1 and CDR2 are LNHDA and SQIVND (reference sequence).

The chain employs TRBV7-8 and TRBJ2-7; D not certain. Germline CDR1 reads SGHVS; CDR2 reads FQNEAQ. CDR3 length equals 13 residues. Trimming removed 4 bases from V and 7 bases from J, with 14 bases in between. CDR3 sequence reads: CASSSASWREQYF. The CDR3 DNA reads TGTGCCAGCAGCTCCGCTAGTTGGCGGGAGCAGTACTTC.

The genes are TRBV29-1 and TRBJ2-1, with TRBD2 matching 9 bases. With 6 bases clipped from V and 0 bases from J, the junction kept 6 bases outside the gene matches. CDR1 and CDR2 (germline): SQVTM, ANQGSEA. There are 15 residues in the CDR3. CDR3 DNA sequence: TGCAGCGTCCGAAGCGGGGGGAGCTCCTACAATGAGCAGTTCTTC. This sequence encodes CSVRSGGSSYNEQFF.

J is TRBJ2-1 and V is TRBV19; the D gene is possibly TRBD1 (6 bases). The CDR3 loop spans 15 amino acids. Germline loops: CDR1 LNHDA, CDR2 SQIVND (reference sequence). The V end was cut by 6 bases, the J end by 2 bases, with 14 bases between. In DNA, the CDR3 is TGTGCCAGTAGCCTTTCACAGGGAGCCTACAATGAGCAGTTCTTC. Amino acids: CASSLSQGAYNEQFF.

In this sample, this clone turned up a few times. CDR3 sequence: CASSEDIQDYNEQFF. The CDR3 DNA reads TGTGCCAGCAGTGAAGATATACAGGATTACAATGAGCAGTTCTTC. J is TRBJ2-1 and V is TRBV2; D might be TRBD1 (5 bases). The CDR3 length is 15 residues. The V end was cut by 1 base, the J end by 4 bases, with 11 bases between. The germline gives CDR1 SNHLY, CDR2 FYNNEI. The full variable domain, with the rest looked up from reference TRBV2 and TRBJ2-1, is EPEVTQTPSHQVTQMGQEVILRCVPISNHLYFYWYRQILGQKVEFLVSFYNNEISEKSEIFDDQFSVERPDGSNFTLKIRSTKLEDSAMYFCASSEDIQDYNEQFFGPGTRLTVL.

The chain has TRBV2 and TRBJ2-3; 10 nucleotides agree with TRBD1. CDR1 is SNHLY and CDR2 is FYNNEI in the germline V gene. The junction had 11 bases not matched to a gene; V was cut back by 9 bases and J by 5 bases. The CDR3 runs 15 residues. CDR3 sequence reads: CARTGTGELVDTQYF. CDR3 bases: TGTGCCAGAACCGGGACAGGGGAGTTGGTAGATACGCAGTATTTT.

This chain joins TRBV30 and TRBJ2-3, with D hard to call. This CDR3 contains 13 residues. Germline CDR1 reads GTSNPN; CDR2 reads SVGIG (reference sequence). Trimming left V 2 bases short and J 0 bases short, with 6 bases between. CDR3 nucleotide sequence: TGTGCCTGGAGTCCAACTAGCACAGATACGCAGTATTTT. It yields the protein CAWSPTSTDTQYF.

V and J are TRBV6-1 and TRBJ2-3, with 7 nucleotides matching TRBD1. J lost 7 bases, V lost 0 bases, and 4 bases had no gene match. Germline loops: CDR1 MNHNS, CDR2 SASEGT. CDR3 size: 14 residues. The CDR3 protein is CASSEAHRGYTQYF. The CDR3 DNA sequence: TGTGCCAGCAGTGAAGCCCACAGGGGCTATACGCAGTATTTT.

This clone was recorded a few times. CDR3 nucleotides: TGTGCCTGGAGTGGAGTCCGGCGGCGAGGCTACACCTTC. Translation gives CAWSGVRRRGYTF. The chain has TRBV30 and TRBJ1-2; D is uncertain. V was clipped by 1 base and J by 8 bases, with 14 bases between them. The length of the CDR3 is 13 residues. Germline V CDR1 and CDR2: GTSNPN, SVGIG (reference sequence).

The genes are TRBV4-3 and TRBJ2-3; a weak D match, TRBD2 (5 bases). Trimming removed 3 bases at V and 0 bases at J, with 10 bases between. The V gene's germline CDR1 is LGHNA and CDR2 YSLEER. This CDR3 comprises 15 residues. DNA for the CDR3: TGCGCCAGCAGCCATAAAACGGGAAGCACAGATACGCAGTATTTT. Its translation is CASSHKTGSTDTQYF.

This chain joins TRBV9 and TRBJ2-3; D remains ambiguous. The CDR3 sequence is 15 residues long. The germline V gene has CDR1 SGDLS and CDR2 YYNGEE. V shed 4 bases and J shed 2 bases, with 14 bases lying between them. CDR3 amino acids: CASSPSDSHTDTQYF. Here the CDR3 DNA reads TGTGCCAGCAGCCCTTCAGATTCTCACACAGATACGCAGTATTTT.

The chain links TRBV11-2 to TRBJ1-1; no firm D call. This CDR3 has 14 residues. CDR1 is SGHAT and CDR2 is FQNNGV in the germline V gene. V gave up 2 bases and J gave up 4 bases, with 11 bases separating them. In nucleotides, the CDR3 is TGTGCCAGCAGCTTACTCTCTCGGGGCACTGAAGCTTTCTTT. Protein product: CASSLLSRGTEAFF.

This clone has more than one count but fewer than ten. The chain links TRBV9 to TRBJ2-1; the match to TRBD2 covers 8 bases. Trimming at V came to 2 bases and at J to 4 bases, leaving 5 bases not matched to a gene. CDR1 is SGDLS and CDR2 is YYNGEE in the germline V gene. The CDR3 spans 15 residues. For the CDR3, the DNA is TGTGCCAGCAGCGTTTCAGCGGGAGAGTACAATGAGCAGTTCTTC. As protein: CASSVSAGEYNEQFF.

The rearrangement joins TRBV27 to TRBJ2-1; weak D call: TRBD2 (6 bases). This CDR3 region has 17 residues. Germline-derived CDR1 and CDR2 are MNHEY and SMNVEV (reference sequence). Trimming took off 6 bases at V and 4 bases at J, with 22 bases between the two ends. The DNA for the CDR3 is TGTGCCAGCAGGATCCATAGCGGAGGCGGGTTTTACAATGAGCAGTTCTTC. Translated: CASRIHSGGGFYNEQFF.

CDR3 protein: CASSVGAVITDTQYF. DNA for the CDR3: TGTGCCAGCAGCGTAGGCGCGGTGATCACAGATACGCAGTATTTT. This chain links TRBV9 with TRBJ2-3, with unresolved D. Germline CDR1 and CDR2: SGDLS and YYNGEE. This CDR3 is 15 amino acids long. V lost 0 bases and J lost 2, with 10 bases in between.

The chain carries TRBV29-1 and TRBJ1-1; 7 nucleotides match TRBD1. Germline CDR1 reads SQVTM; CDR2 reads ANQGSEA. V shed 6 bases, J shed 3 bases, and the junction held 4 bases outside the gene matches. This CDR3 contains 12 residues. The CDR3 bases are TGCAGCGTCGGGACAGAGTACACTGAAGCTTTCTTT. Amino acid sequence: CSVGTEYTEAFF.

The chain carries TRBV5-4 and TRBJ2-3; 11 nucleotides align to TRBD2. This CDR3 has 16 amino acids. Germline CDR1 SGHNT, CDR2 YYREEE (reference sequence). V shed 0 bases and J 5 bases; nucleotides not matched to a gene: 5. CDR3 loop: CASSLGLAGRVDTQYF. CDR3 nucleotide sequence: TGTGCCAGCAGCTTGGGACTAGCGGGGCGGGTAGATACGCAGTATTTT. The entire variable domain, with the rest obtained from reference TRBV5-4 and TRBJ2-3, is as follows: ETGVTQSPTHLIKTRGQQVTLRCSSQSGHNTVSWYQQALGQGPQFIFQYYREEENGRGNFPPRFSGLQFPNYSSELNVNALELDDSALYLCASSLGLAGRVDTQYFGPGTRLTVL.

V and J are TRBV2 and TRBJ2-3; TRBD2 matches at 7 bases. Germline assignment: CDR1 SNHLY and CDR2 FYNNEI. This CDR3 has 14 residues. For the CDR3, the DNA is TGTGGGGGGGGAGCCGGAGATCGAGGAGATACGCAGTATTTT. Translating it yields CGGGAGDRGDTQYF.

The chain has TRBV10-3 and TRBJ1-1; 7 bases match TRBD1. The CDR3 totals 13 residues. With V trimmed by 7 bases and J by 0 bases, 2 bases remained unmatched. Germline lookup yields CDR1 ENHRY and CDR2 SYGVKD. The CDR3 DNA reads TGTGCCATCACCAGGGGGTTGAACACTGAAGCTTTCTTT. This sequence encodes CAITRGLNTEAFF.

This chain uses TRBV6-6 with TRBJ1-1, with D possibly being TRBD1 (5 bases). The CDR3 is 14 amino acids. Trimming stripped 6 bases from V and 3 bases from J, with 14 bases between. CDR1 and CDR2 (germline): MNHNY, SVGAGI (reference sequence). DNA of the CDR3: TGTGCCAGCAGCACACTCAGGGAGGACACTGAAGCTTTCTTT. Its protein product is CASSTLREDTEAFF.

This clone was seen a few times. The chain employs TRBV30 and TRBJ2-2, with TRBD2 matching over 9 bases. This CDR3 contains 15 residues. Germline V gives CDR1 GTSNPN, CDR2 SVGIG (reference sequence). CDR3 loop: CAMGVGGLASGELFF. CDR3 sequence (DNA): TGTGCTATGGGGGTGGGGGGACTAGCATCCGGGGAGCTGTTTTTT.

J is TRBJ2-3 and V is TRBV5-1; 9 positions match TRBD2. Germline assignment: CDR1 SGHRS and CDR2 YFSETQ. CDR3 size: 14 residues. With 4 bases clipped from V and 5 bases from J, the junction kept 5 bases outside the gene matches. CDR3 DNA: TGCGCCAGCAGCCCTAGCGGGGTTGGAGATACGCAGTATTTT. Protein: CASSPSGVGDTQYF.

In nucleotides, the CDR3 is TGTGCCAGCAGTCCCTGGACACTTACATACAATGAGCAGTTCTTC. The encoded protein is CASSPWTLTYNEQFF. This chain links TRBV6-5 with TRBJ2-1; TRBD1 is a possible D gene (5 bases). CDR1 MNHEY and CDR2 SVGAGI come from the germline V gene. The CDR3 length is 15 residues. Trimming left V 5 bases short and J 4 bases short, with 15 bases between.

The chain combines TRBV27 with TRBJ2-5, with 7 bases fitting TRBD1. The junction had 9 bases not matched to a gene; V was cut back by 6 bases and J by 2 bases. The germline gives CDR1 MNHEY, CDR2 SMNVEV (reference sequence). This CDR3 comprises 15 residues. CDR3 nucleotides: TGTGCCAGCAGCACACGACAGGGATTGCAAGAGACCCAGTACTTC. It yields the protein CASSTRQGLQETQYF.

The CDR3 spells CASSSAPPGSPNEKLFF. The CDR3 DNA is TGCGCCAGCAGTTCAGCCCCCCCTGGGAGTCCTAATGAAAAACTGTTTTTT. The chain carries TRBV5-1 and TRBJ1-4; D remains unclear. The CDR3 consists of 17 residues. Trimming took off 5 bases at V and 3 bases at J, with 20 bases between the two ends. The germline CDR1 and CDR2 sequences are SGHRS and YFSETQ.